Given below is one T cell receptor beta chain in context. No cognate antigen has been identified for it. The input lacks base qualities; no much larger clone sits a single base away. The immunoSEQ Assay, a bias-controlled multiplex PCR, was used to amplify TCRbeta CDR3 regions from genomic DNA. As for the original processing: Within the assay, amplification of reference gene primers was used to estimate how many nucleated cells each sample contained. Sequence reads were collapsed and filtered to measure the absolute abundance of every unique TCRbeta CDR3 rearrangement. For each sample, productive Simpson clonality was calculated as the square root of Simpson's diversity index over productive rearrangements. The source is immuneACCESS, and TCRdb retained only in-frame sequences with V and J called. Part of the clones is not carried over; for the studies checked, unresolved V genes explain less than half of this, and the remainder is unexplained. V, J and clone size derive from that table, while D and trimming were established from the DNA sequence. The sample profile shows some 290,000 clones; 81% of them were found once. The top ten hold less than 3% of the sample.

This sample was taken from a study of blood T cell repertoires in COVID-19 (dated by TCRdb to between 2020 and 2021). In terms of the full investigation: The collaborator samples originated in the United States, Italy and Spain and spanned the acute and convalescent phases of COVID-19. Deeply sampled blood TCRbeta repertoires from subjects exposed to, actively infected with, or recovered from COVID-19 were included in the dataset. The material from the prospective study consisted of cDNA or gDNA derived from T cells, B-cell-depleted T cells, or PBMCs. The sample metadata nearly always contained a de-identified subject ID, COVID-19 status, age in years and sex. The repertoires were released in a freely available public database intended as a resource for research on the immune response to SARS-CoV-2. Samples came from the ongoing ImmuneRACE study (first 160 participants) plus 1,254 subjects from 6 global collaborators. Where available, HLA class I and class II types were obtained from metadata supplied by the sample provider rather than from assay-based typing. The full study reports these points: How much clinical and demographic metadata was included differed by source and by participant, and the metadata was provided uncurated.

V trim: 3 bases; J trim: 6 bases; unmatched bases: 9. From the cysteine up to the phenylalanine, the CDR3 has a length of 16 residues. Only the CDR3 portion is preserved as DNA: 48 bases, with reading frame beginning at the first base. CDR1 and CDR2 are read off the germline V gene as KGHSH and LQKENI. The collaborating institutions used their own protocols to collect whole blood in K2EDTA tubes. For TCRbeta analysis, collaborator samples were shipped as frozen whole blood, as isolated PBMCs, or as DNA extracted from either sample type. The chain was built from TRBV18 and TRBJ2-1, with 9 junctional bases fitting TRBD1. The TCR comes from a woman aged 55-70 years with active or convalescent COVID-19. Sequenced sample: peripheral blood. The CDR3 corresponds to CASSPALGQGPNEQFF. The DNA reads as follows: TGTGCCAGCTCACCCGCGCTTGGACAGGGGCCCAATGAGCAGTTCTTC.